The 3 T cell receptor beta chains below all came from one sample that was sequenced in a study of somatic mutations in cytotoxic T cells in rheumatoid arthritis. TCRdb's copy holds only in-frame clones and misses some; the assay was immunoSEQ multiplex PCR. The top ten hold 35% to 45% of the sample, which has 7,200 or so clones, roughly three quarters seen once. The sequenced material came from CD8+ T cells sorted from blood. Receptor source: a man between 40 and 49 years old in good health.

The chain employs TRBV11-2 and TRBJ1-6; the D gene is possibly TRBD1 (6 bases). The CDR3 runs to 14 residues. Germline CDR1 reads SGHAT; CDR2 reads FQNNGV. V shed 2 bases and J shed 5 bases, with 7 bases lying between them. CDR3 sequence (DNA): TGTGCCAGCAGCTTACAGGGGAATAATTCACCCCTCCACTTT. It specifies CASSLQGNNSPLHF.

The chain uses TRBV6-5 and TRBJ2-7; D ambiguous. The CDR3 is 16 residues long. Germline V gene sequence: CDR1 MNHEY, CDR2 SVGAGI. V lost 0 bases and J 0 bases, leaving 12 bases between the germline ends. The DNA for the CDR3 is TGTGCCAGCAGTTACTCGAATACAGATTACTCCTACGAGCAGTACTTC. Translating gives CASSYSNTDYSYEQYF.

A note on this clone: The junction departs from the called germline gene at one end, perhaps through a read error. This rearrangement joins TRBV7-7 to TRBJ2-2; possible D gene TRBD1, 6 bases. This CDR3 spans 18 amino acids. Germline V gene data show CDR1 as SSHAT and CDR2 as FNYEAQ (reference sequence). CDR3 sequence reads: CASSLGLTRGGWTGELFF. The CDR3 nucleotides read TGTGCTAGCAGCTTAGGCCTCACCCGTGGGGGCTGGACCGGGGAGCTGTTTTTT.